The clone carrying this T cell receptor beta chain was counted once. This record comes from a study of blood T cell repertoires in COVID-19. Study context: Samples taken during acute and convalescent COVID-19 were collected in the United States, Italy and Spain.

Original methodology: Estimated nucleated cell counts came from reference gene primer amplification. The data were produced by immunoSEQ multiplex PCR, yet TCRdb's version contains in-frame clones alone and is incomplete. That table is the source of V, J and clone size, and D and trimming were worked out from the DNA. The sample has hundreds of thousands of clones; 85% are singletons. Germline assignment: CDR1 SGHNT and CDR2 YENEEA. The CDR3 is made up of 16 amino acids. V gave up 5 bases and J gave up 0 bases; unmatched junction bases: 7. The V and J genes are TRBV11-3 and TRBJ1-5, with 7 bases lining up with TRBD1. The clonotype originates from a human donor in a cohort sampled during active COVID-19. The material sequenced was peripheral blood. Written as DNA, the CDR3 is TGTGCCAGCAGCCCGACAGGGCGACGTAGCAATCAGCCCCAGCATTTT. It translates to CASSPTGRRSNQPQHF.